The following is a T cell receptor (beta chain) sequence with its context. What it recognizes is unknown. The donors were part of the validation cohort, which consisted of some 120 subjects and was separate from the first cohort of about 650 subjects. Assay: immunoSEQ multiplex PCR; the TCRdb copy retains only in-frame clones and omits some. Among about 56,000 clones listed, around 93% were seen once. The CDR3 sequence is 14 residues long. With V trimmed by 8 bases and J by 4 bases, 3 bases remained unmatched. Germline V gives CDR1 MNHEY, CDR2 SMNVEV (reference sequence). The record originates from a study of cytomegalovirus exposure and HLA in healthy donors. Findings and caveats of the study: The classifier reportedly diagnosed cytomegalovirus status with high sensitivity and specificity.

The source material was PBMCs. The sequence derives from a young woman in good health and CMV-seropositive. The chain couples TRBV27 to TRBJ2-1; the match to TRBD2 covers 12 bases. The DNA of the CDR3 is TGTGCCAGCGCGGGACTAGCGGGTTACAATGAGCAGTTCTTC. Protein: CASAGLAGYNEQFF.